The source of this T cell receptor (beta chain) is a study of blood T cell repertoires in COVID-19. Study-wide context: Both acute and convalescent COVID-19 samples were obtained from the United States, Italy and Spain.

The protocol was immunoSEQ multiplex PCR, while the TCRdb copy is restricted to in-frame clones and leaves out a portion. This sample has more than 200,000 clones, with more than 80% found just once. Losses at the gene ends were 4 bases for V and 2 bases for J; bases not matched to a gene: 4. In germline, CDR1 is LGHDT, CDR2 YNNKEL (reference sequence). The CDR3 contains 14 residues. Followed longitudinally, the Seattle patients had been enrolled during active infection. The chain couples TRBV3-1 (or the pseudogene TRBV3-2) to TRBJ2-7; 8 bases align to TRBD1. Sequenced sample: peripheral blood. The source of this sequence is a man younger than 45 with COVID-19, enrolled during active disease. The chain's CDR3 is CASSPGTGAYEQYF. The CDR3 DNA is TGTGCCAGCAGCCCCGGGACAGGAGCCTACGAGCAGTACTTC.